Following are 7 T cell receptor beta chains from one sample sequenced in a study of blood T cell repertoires in COVID-19. Profiling relied on immunoSEQ multiplex PCR, and the TCRdb table lists in-frame clones only, not all of them. The sample carries 400,000 to 500,000 clones, about 88% recorded once. Sequenced: PBMCs or T cells enriched from blood (not recorded which). The receptors come from a woman between 18 and 29 years old who had been exposed to COVID-19.

This sequence joins TRBV2 and TRBJ1-4, with a weak D call TRBD1 (5 bases). Germline values: CDR1 SNHLY, CDR2 FYNNEI. The length of the CDR3 is 17 residues. The V and J ends lost 3 bases and 4 bases respectively, with 18 bases between them. The DNA of the CDR3 is TGTGCCAGCAGTGATCGCTATGGGGCGCAAGATAATGAAAAACTGTTTTTT. It specifies CASSDRYGAQDNEKLFF. Looking up the rest from reference TRBV2 and TRBJ1-4 gives the full variable domain: EPEVTQTPSHQVTQMGQEVILRCVPISNHLYFYWYRQILGQKVEFLVSFYNNEISEKSEIFDDQFSVERPDGSNFTLKIRSTKLEDSAMYFCASSDRYGAQDNEKLFFGSGTQLSVL.

The chain carries TRBV4-2 and TRBJ2-6; 9 bases line up with TRBD1. The CDR3 is made up of 17 amino acids. The germline gives CDR1 LGHNA, CDR2 YNFKEQ. Trimming at V came to 3 bases and at J to 0 bases, leaving 3 bases not matched to a gene. CDR3 in amino acids: CASSHETGGSGANVLTF. The DNA for the CDR3 is TGTGCCAGCAGCCATGAGACAGGGGGCTCTGGGGCCAACGTCCTGACTTTC.

J is TRBJ1-4 and V is TRBV4-3, with 10 nucleotides matching TRBD1. Germline V gene sequence: CDR1 LGHNA, CDR2 YSLEER. The ends lost 1 base at V and 7 bases at J; junction bases unmatched: 3. The length of the CDR3 is 15 residues. Here the CDR3 DNA reads TGCGCCAGCAGCCAAGGGGGACAGGGGCCTGAAAAACTGTTTTTT. Translating gives CASSQGGQGPEKLFF.

This clone was counted between two and nine times. The chain uses TRBV6-2 or TRBV6-3 and TRBJ1-4, with 7 bases aligning to TRBD1. CDR3 length: 14 amino acids. The germline V gene encodes CDR1 MNHEY and CDR2 SVGEGT. V trimming: 5 bases; J trimming: 8 bases; junction bases outside the gene matches: 8. CDR3 sequence (DNA): TGTGCCAGCAGTCCCGGGACAGAACTCGAAAAACTGTTTTTT. Amino acid sequence: CASSPGTELEKLFF.

The chain links TRBV28 to TRBJ2-7, with TRBD2 matching 9 bases. CDR1 is MDHEN, CDR2 SYDVKM, per germline. This CDR3 is 14 amino acids long. V dropped 4 bases and J dropped 3; count of bases not matched to a gene: 4. CDR3 region: CASSSRGGLYEQYF. DNA for the CDR3: TGTGCCAGCAGTTCGCGGGGGGGCCTCTACGAGCAGTACTTC. Full variable domain (rest looked up from reference TRBV28 and TRBJ2-7): DVKVTQSSRYLVKRTGEKVFLECVQDMDHENMFWYRQDPGLGLRLIYFSYDVKMKEKGDIPEGYSVSREKKERFSLILESASTNQTSMYLCASSSRGGLYEQYFGPGTRLTVT.

The V gene is TRBV28, the J gene TRBJ2-7, with 13 bases matching TRBD2. This CDR3 has 17 amino acids. The germline V gene encodes CDR1 MDHEN and CDR2 SYDVKM. After removal of 3 bases from V and 4 bases from J, the junction contained 9 bases not matched to a gene. CDR3 nucleotides: TGTGCCAGCAGTTTGGGGACTAGCGGGATTAAAGGGTACGAGCAGTACTTC. Protein: CASSLGTSGIKGYEQYF.

The chain is built from TRBV4-1 and TRBJ1-1; 9 nucleotides match TRBD1. The germline gives CDR1 MGHRA, CDR2 YSYEKL. V lost 2 bases to trimming and J lost 2 bases; unmatched junction nucleotides: 3. The CDR3 is made up of 15 amino acids. In nucleotides, the CDR3 is TGCGCCAGCAGCCAAACGGGACAGGGTAACACTGAAGCTTTCTTT. Its translation is CASSQTGQGNTEAFF.